One sample yielded the 2 T cell receptor beta chains listed below, sequenced in a study of blood T cell repertoires in COVID-19. The assay was immunoSEQ multiplex PCR, and TCRdb's table has in-frame clones only and misses some. Of fewer than 500,000 clones listed, more than 75% are singletons. The sequenced sample consisted of PBMCs or T cells enriched from blood (not recorded which). All receptors come from a woman between 25 and 40 years old with acute COVID-19.

This clone came up a few times. This CDR3 is CASHKQGTMNTEAFF. The CDR3 DNA reads as TGTGCCAGCCACAAGCAGGGGACGATGAACACTGAAGCTTTCTTT. The chain uses TRBV6-6 and TRBJ1-1; the D gene is possibly TRBD1 (6 bases). V gave up 8 bases and J gave up 0 bases, with 16 bases separating them. Germline V gene lookup returns CDR1 MNHNY and CDR2 SVGAGI (reference sequence). The CDR3 covers 15 residues.

V gene TRBV2 combines with J gene TRBJ1-2; unclear D gene. CDR1 is SNHLY, CDR2 FYNNEI, per germline. The CDR3 is made up of 14 amino acids. The V and J ends lost 6 bases and 1 base respectively, with 12 bases between them. CDR3 in DNA: TGTGCCAGCAGAGAGAGGGCCGGTAACTATGGCTACACCTTC. It translates to CASRERAGNYGYTF.